The subject of this entry is one T cell receptor beta chain. The target antigen is unknown. This sample is part of a study of T-cell reconstitution after alpha-beta-depleted transplantation in children. Construction of the TCRbeta library involved unique molecular identifiers. MiXCR, applied by TCRdb to the PCR reads, yields one record per CDR3 protein. This table has fewer than 450,000 distinct CDR3 sequences, 15% to 20% appearing once. Findings of the study overall: Diversity of TCRbeta at day 60 was high in some patients, arising from surviving recipient T cells and thymic progenitors. Fresh T-cell production supplied most of the T-cell counts and diversity seen one year after transplant. After transplant, at about two months, alpha-beta T cells were reportedly derived from several hundred expanded graft clones.

V lost 4 bases to trimming and J lost 10 bases, with 11 bases between them. Germline V lookup: CDR1 ENHRY, CDR2 SYGVKD. CDR3 length equals 13 residues. This chain links TRBV10-3 with TRBJ1-6, with D hard to call. The sample was PBMCs, mostly from graft donor cells, taken 360 days after TCRalphabeta/CD19-depleted stem cell transplant. This TCR derives from a male patient under 10 years old who had a stem cell transplant for acute lymphoblastic leukemia, so the T cells may come from the graft donor. DNA for the CDR3: TGTGCCATCAGTGGGGGAGAGGGCTCACCCCTCCACTTT. As protein: CAISGGEGSPLHF.